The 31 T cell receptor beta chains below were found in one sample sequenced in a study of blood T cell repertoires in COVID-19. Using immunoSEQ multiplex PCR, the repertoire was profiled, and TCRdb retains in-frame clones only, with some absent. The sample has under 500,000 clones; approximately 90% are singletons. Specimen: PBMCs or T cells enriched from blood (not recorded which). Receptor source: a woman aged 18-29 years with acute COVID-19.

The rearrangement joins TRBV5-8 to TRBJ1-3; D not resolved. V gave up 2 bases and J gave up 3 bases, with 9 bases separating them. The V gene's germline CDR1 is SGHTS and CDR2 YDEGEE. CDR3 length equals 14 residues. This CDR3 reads CASSFGEIGNTIYF. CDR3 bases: TGTGCCAGCAGCTTCGGGGAAATTGGAAACACCATATATTTT. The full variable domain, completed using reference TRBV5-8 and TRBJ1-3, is EAGVTQSPTHLIKTRGQQATLRCSPISGHTSVYWYQQALGLGLQFLLWYDEGEERNRGNFPPRFSGRQFPNYSSELNVNALELEDSALYLCASSFGEIGNTIYFGEGSWLTVV.

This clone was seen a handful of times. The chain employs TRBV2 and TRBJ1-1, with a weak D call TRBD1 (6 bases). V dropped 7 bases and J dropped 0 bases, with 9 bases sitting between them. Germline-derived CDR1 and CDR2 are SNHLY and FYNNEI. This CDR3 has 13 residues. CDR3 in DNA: TGTGCCAGCAATTGGGACATGAACACTGAAGCTTTCTTT. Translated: CASNWDMNTEAFF. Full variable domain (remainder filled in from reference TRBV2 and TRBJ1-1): EPEVTQTPSHQVTQMGQEVILRCVPISNHLYFYWYRQILGQKVEFLVSFYNNEISEKSEIFDDQFSVERPDGSNFTLKIRSTKLEDSAMYFCASNWDMNTEAFFGQGTRLTVV.

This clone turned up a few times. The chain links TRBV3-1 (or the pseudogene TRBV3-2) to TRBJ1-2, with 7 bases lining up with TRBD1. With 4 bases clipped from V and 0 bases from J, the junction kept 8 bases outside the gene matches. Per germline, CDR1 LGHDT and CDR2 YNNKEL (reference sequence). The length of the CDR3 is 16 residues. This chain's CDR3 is CASSPSSGTANYGYTF. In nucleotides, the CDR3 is TGTGCCAGCAGCCCGTCATCCGGGACAGCTAACTATGGCTACACCTTC.

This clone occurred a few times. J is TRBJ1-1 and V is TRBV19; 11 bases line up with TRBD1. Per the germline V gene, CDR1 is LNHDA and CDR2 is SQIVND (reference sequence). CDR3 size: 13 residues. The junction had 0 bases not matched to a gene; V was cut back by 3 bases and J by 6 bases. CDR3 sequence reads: CASSMDRGPEAFF. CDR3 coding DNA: TGTGCCAGTAGTATGGACAGGGGGCCTGAAGCTTTCTTT.

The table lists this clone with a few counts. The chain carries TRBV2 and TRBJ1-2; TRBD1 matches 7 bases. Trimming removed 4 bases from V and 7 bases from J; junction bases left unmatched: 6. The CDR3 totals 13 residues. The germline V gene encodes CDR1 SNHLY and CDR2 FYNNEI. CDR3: CASSGTGRSGYTF. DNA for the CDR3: TGTGCCAGCAGTGGGACAGGAAGGTCTGGCTACACCTTC.

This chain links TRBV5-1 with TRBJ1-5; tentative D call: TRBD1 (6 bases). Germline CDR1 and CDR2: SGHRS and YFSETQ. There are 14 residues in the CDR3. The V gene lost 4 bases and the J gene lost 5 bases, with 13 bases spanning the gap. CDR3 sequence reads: CASSPSDRDQPQHF. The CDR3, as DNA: TGCGCCAGCAGCCCGTCGGACAGAGATCAGCCCCAGCATTTT.

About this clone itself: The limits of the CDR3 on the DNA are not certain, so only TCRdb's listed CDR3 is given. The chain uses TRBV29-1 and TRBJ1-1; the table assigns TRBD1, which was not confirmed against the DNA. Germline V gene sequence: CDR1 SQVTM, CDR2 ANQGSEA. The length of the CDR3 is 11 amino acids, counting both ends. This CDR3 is CSVGQGTWTFF.

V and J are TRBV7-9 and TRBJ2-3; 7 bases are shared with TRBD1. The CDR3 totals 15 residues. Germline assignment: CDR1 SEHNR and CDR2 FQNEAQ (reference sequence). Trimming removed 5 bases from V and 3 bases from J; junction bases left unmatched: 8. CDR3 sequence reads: CASSGYRGGTDTQYF. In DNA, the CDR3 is TGTGCCAGCAGCGGCTACAGGGGCGGTACAGATACGCAGTATTTT.

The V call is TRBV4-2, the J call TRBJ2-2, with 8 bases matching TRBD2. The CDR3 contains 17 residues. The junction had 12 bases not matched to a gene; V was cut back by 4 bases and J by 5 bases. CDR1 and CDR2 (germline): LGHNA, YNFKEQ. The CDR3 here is CASSPDGSGGRTGELFF. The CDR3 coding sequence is TGTGCCAGCAGCCCTGACGGATCGGGGGGGAGGACCGGGGAGCTGTTTTTT.

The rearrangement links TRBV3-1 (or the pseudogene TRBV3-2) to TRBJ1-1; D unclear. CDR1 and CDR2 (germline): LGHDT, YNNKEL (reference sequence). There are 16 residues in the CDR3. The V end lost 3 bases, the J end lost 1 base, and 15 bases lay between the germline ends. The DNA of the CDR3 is TGTGCCAGCAGCCAGGAAGAGGGCCGGAAGAACACTGAAGCTTTCTTT. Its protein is CASSQEEGRKNTEAFF.

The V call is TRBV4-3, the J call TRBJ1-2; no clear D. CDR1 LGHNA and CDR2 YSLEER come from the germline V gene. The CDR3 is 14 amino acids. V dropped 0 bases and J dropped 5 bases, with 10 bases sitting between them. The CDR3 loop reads CASSQDTEVYGYTF. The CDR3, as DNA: TGCGCCAGCAGCCAAGATACTGAGGTTTATGGCTACACCTTC.

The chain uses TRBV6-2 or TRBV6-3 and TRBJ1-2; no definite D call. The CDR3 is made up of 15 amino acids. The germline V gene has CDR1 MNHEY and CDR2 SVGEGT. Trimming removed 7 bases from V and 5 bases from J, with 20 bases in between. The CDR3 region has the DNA TGTGCCAGCACCCCTGGTACGTTTCAGTTGTATGGCTACACCTTC. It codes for CASTPGTFQLYGYTF.

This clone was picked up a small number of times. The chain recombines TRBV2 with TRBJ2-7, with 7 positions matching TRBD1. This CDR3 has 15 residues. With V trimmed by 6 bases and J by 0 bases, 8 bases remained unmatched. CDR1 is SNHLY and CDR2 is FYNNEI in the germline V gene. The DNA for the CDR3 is TGTGCCAGCAGACGTGACAGGGCTCTCTCCTACGAGCAGTACTTC. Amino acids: CASRRDRALSYEQYF.

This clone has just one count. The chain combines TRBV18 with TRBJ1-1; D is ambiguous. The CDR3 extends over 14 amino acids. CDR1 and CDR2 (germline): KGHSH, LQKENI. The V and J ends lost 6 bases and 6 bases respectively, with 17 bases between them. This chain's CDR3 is CASSLLDPGAEAFF. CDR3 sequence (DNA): TGTGCCAGCTCCCTTCTAGACCCCGGAGCTGAAGCTTTCTTT.

CDR3 bases: TGTGCCAGCAGCTTAGGGCGGGCGAACACTGAAGCTTTCTTT. Amino acid sequence: CASSLGRANTEAFF. The J gene is TRBJ1-1, the V gene TRBV11-3; the D is unclear. The V and J ends lost 1 base and 1 base respectively, with 7 bases between them. Germline loops: CDR1 SGHNT, CDR2 YENEEA. The CDR3 is made up of 14 amino acids.

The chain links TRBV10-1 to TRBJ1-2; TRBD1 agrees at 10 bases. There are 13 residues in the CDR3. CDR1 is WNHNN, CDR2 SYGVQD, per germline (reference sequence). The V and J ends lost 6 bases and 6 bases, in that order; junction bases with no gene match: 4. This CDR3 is CASSRDRGNGYTF. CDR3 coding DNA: TGCGCCAGCAGCAGGGACAGGGGCAATGGCTACACCTTC.

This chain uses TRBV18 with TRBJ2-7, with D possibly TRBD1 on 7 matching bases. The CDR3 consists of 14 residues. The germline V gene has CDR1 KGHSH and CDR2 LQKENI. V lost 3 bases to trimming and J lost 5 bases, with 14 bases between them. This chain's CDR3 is CASSPAGQIHEQYF. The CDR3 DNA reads TGTGCCAGCTCACCTGCGGGACAGATCCACGAGCAGTACTTC.

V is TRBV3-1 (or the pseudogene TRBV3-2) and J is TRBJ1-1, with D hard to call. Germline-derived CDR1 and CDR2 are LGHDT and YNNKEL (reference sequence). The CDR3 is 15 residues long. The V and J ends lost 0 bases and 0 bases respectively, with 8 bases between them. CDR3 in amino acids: CASSQELVLNTEAFF. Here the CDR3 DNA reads TGTGCCAGCAGCCAAGAACTGGTGCTGAACACTGAAGCTTTCTTT.

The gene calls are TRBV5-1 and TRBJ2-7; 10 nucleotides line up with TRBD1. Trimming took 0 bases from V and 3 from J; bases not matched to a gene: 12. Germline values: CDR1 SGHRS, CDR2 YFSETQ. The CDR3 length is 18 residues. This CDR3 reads CASSLDSSTGQGIYEQYF. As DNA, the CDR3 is TGCGCCAGCAGCTTGGACTCAAGCACGGGACAGGGGATCTACGAGCAGTACTTC.

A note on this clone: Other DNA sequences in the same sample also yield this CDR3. DNA for the CDR3: TGCAGTGCCCGGACAGGGAATGGCTACACCTTC. Its translation is CSARTGNGYTF. J is TRBJ1-2 and V is TRBV20-1; 8 nucleotides align to TRBD1. Trimming at V came to 6 bases and at J to 6 bases, leaving 3 bases not matched to a gene. There are 11 residues in the CDR3. Germline V gene sequence: CDR1 DFQATT, CDR2 SNEGSKA (reference sequence).

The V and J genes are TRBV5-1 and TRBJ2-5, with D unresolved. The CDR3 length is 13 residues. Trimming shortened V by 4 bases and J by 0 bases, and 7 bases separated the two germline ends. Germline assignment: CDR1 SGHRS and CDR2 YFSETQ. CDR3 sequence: CASSPGYQETQYF. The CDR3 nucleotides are TGCGCCAGCAGCCCCGGGTACCAAGAGACCCAGTACTTC.

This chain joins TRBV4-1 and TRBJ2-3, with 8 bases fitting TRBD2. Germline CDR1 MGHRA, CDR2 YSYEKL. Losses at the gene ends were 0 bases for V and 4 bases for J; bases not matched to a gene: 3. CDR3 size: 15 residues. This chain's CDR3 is CASSQEGSGADTQYF. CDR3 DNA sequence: TGCGCCAGCAGCCAAGAAGGTAGCGGGGCAGATACGCAGTATTTT.

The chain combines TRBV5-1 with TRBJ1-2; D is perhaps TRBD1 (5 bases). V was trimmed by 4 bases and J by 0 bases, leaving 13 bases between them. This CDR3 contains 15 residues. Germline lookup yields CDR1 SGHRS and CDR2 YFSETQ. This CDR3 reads CASSPAGSSNYGYTF. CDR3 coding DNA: TGCGCCAGCAGCCCAGCAGGGTCCTCTAACTATGGCTACACCTTC.

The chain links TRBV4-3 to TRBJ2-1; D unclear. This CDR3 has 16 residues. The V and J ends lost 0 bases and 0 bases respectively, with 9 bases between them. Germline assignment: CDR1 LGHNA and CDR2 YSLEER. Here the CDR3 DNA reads TGCGCCAGCAGCCAAGATATCGATAGCTCCTACAATGAGCAGTTCTTC. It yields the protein CASSQDIDSSYNEQFF.

Here the CDR3 reads CASSPQRAMRNAYF. CDR3 nucleotide sequence: TGTGCCAGCAGCCCTCAGAGGGCGATGCGCAACGCGTACTTC. The chain couples TRBV11-2 to TRBJ2-7, with D perhaps TRBD2 (5 bases). The CDR3 covers 14 residues. CDR1 SGHAT and CDR2 FQNNGV come from the germline V gene. V lost 5 bases to trimming and J lost 12 bases, with 23 bases between them.

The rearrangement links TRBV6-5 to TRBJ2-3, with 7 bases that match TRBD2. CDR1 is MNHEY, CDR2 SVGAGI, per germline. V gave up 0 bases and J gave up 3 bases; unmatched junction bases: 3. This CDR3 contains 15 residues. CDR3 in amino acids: CASSYSGRETDTQYF. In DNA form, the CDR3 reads TGTGCCAGCAGTTACTCAGGGCGGGAGACAGATACGCAGTATTTT.

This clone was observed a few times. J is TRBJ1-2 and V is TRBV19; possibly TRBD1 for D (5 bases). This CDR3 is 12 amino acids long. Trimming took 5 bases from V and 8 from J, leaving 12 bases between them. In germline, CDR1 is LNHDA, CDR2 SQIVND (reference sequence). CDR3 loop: CASSPRGSGYTF. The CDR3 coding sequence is TGTGCCAGTAGTCCCCGGGGGAGCGGCTACACCTTC.

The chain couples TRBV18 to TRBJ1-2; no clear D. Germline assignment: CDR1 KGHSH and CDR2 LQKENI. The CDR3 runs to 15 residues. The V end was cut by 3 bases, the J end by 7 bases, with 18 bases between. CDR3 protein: CASSPEKGGSFGYTF. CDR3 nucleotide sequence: TGTGCCAGCTCACCGGAGAAGGGAGGGAGTTTTGGCTACACCTTC.

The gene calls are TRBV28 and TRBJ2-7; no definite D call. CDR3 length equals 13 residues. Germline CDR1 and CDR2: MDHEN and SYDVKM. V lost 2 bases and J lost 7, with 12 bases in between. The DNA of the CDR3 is TGTGCCAGCAGTTTAACTACTCTCCGGGAGCAGTACTTC. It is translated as CASSLTTLREQYF.

In DNA, the CDR3 is TGTGCCAGCAGGGAGAGTCTCAGCTCCTACAATGAGCAGTTCTTC. It yields the protein CASRESLSSYNEQFF. The rearrangement joins TRBV28 to TRBJ2-1, with unresolved D. In germline, CDR1 is MDHEN, CDR2 SYDVKM. This CDR3 comprises 15 residues. Trimming removed 6 bases at V and 0 bases at J, with 12 bases between.

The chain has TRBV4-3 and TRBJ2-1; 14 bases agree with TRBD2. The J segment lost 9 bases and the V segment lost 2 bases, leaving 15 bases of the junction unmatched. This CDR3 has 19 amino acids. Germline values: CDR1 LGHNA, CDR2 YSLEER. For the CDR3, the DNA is TGCGCCAGCAGCCAAAAACCGAAGACCCCGGGACTAGCGGGAGCTGAGCAGTTCTTC. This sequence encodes CASSQKPKTPGLAGAEQFF.